The T cell receptor beta chain described here comes from a study of neurological immune-mediated disorders. Study-level points and caveats: The highest TCR clonal expansion occurred in HTLV-1-associated myelopathy; multiple sclerosis fell below healthy controls. Among expanded clones, no CDR3 amino acid sequences were shared across subjects, a pattern suggesting private repertoires in all groups.

The table lists this clonotype with many counts. Antigen unknown. The cDNA was generated through 5'RACE incorporating 10-nucleotide random UMIs. One entry per CDR3 protein results from TCRdb running MiXCR on the 5' RACE reads. The repertoire holds tens of thousands of distinct CDR3 sequences, with roughly 17% as singletons. CDR1 is SNHLY and CDR2 is FYNNEI in the germline V gene. The V gene end was trimmed by 0 bases and the J gene end by 6 bases; junction bases not matched to a gene: 2. The CDR3 consists of 13 residues. The chain employs TRBV2 and TRBJ2-7; 7 bases match TRBD2. Sequencing input: PBMCs. This receptor was taken from a woman in her 40s in good health. CDR3 residues: CASSEASGVEQYV. In DNA form, the CDR3 reads TGTGCCAGCAGTGAAGCGAGCGGGGTCGAGCAGTACGTC.